This entry concerns a single T cell receptor beta chain. The antigen remains unidentified. Using immunoSEQ multiplex PCR, the repertoire was profiled, and TCRdb retains in-frame clones only, with some absent. This sample carries approximately 31,000 clones, nearly 80% of them seen once, and the ten largest clones take roughly 35%. These data originate in a study of T cells in localized non-small cell lung cancer. Study results and caveats: Researchers found a median approximately 50 of the top 100 tumor clones in adjacent lung. Clonality of T cells reached its maximum in uninvolved adjacent lung, surpassing tumor. Since sequencing was restricted to only one region of the tumor, intratumor heterogeneity remains a possibility.

V was shortened by 2 bases and J by 5 bases, with 9 bases between the two germline ends. Germline lookup yields CDR1 SGHDN and CDR2 FVKESK. The CDR3 is made up of 13 amino acids. The input for sequencing was peripheral blood, taken before any cancer treatment. The chain links TRBV14 to TRBJ2-5; possibly TRBD1 for D (6 bases). The source of this sequence is a male donor aged 60 or over with stage II squamous cell lung carcinoma. CDR3 amino acids: CASSQNRVETQYF. CDR3 coding DNA: TGTGCCAGCAGCCAAAACAGGGTGGAGACCCAGTACTTC.